A selection of T cell receptor beta chains follows, all from one sample in a study of T cell responses to AZD1222 COVID-19 vaccine. Sequenced by immunoSEQ multiplex PCR; TCRdb stores in-frame clones only, minus some. Among 150,000 to 200,000 clones listed, 80% to 90% were seen once. Sequenced here: peripheral blood, sampled on day 0 of MenACWY control vaccination. The receptors come from an adult in good health. Both conserved end residues are part of each CDR3. Each record gives: D gene, V gene, clone size, J gene, CDR3 DNA, CDR3 protein. The D gene is left open where the match is weak. A clone size is listed for some rows: how often the clone was seen (once, few, many), or a class if it is expanded.

>-|TRBV6-5|-|TRBJ1-2
TGTGCCAGCGCCAGGGGCGGCTATGGCTACACCTTC
CASARGGYGYTF
>-|TRBV28|-|TRBJ1-3
TGTGCCAGCAGTTTACCCCCAGGGGGAAACACCATATATTTT
CASSLPPGGNTIYF
>-|TRBV7-2|-|TRBJ2-3
TGTGCCAGCAGCTTTAGAACCCCACCCGGGTTCTCTAGCACAGATACGCAGTATTTT
CASSFRTPPGFSSTDTQYF
>TRBD2|TRBV28|-|TRBJ2-4
TGTGCCAGCAGTTGGGGGGGACTAGCGGGAAGAAACATTCAGTACTTC
CASSWGGLAGRNIQYF
>-|TRBV6-5|-|TRBJ1-1
TGTGCCAGCAGTTACTCGGGGGTCATGAACACTGAAGCTTTCTTT
CASSYSGVMNTEAFF
>-|TRBV7-8|-|TRBJ2-5
TGTGCCAGCAGCTCGGGACTCGGAGAGACCCAGTACTTC
CASSSGLGETQYF
>TRBD1|TRBV25-1|-|TRBJ1-5
TGTGCCAGCAGTAACGGGACAGTTAGCAATCAGCCCCAGCATTTT
CASSNGTVSNQPQHF
>TRBD1|TRBV7-2|-|TRBJ1-5
TGTGCCAGCAGCTGGGGACAGGGGAATCAGCCCCAGCATTTT
CASSWGQGNQPQHF
>-|TRBV18|-|TRBJ1-4
TGTGCCAGCTCACGGTACGCGAACGAAAAACTGTTTTTT
CASSRYANEKLFF
>-|TRBV7-8|once|TRBJ1-2
TGTGCCAGCAGCGGATACGGGCAGGAGGGCCTCAATGGCTACACCTTC
CASSGYGQEGLNGYTF
>-|TRBV6-5|-|TRBJ2-5
TGTGCCAGCCTAGTACAAGAGACCCAGTACTTC
CASLVQETQYF
>-|TRBV18|-|TRBJ2-6
TGTGCCAGCTCACCAGGTCCTGGGGCCAACGTCCTGACTTTC
CASSPGPGANVLTF
>-|TRBV7-3|-|TRBJ2-1
TGTGCCAGCAGCTCGCTTGGGACGGACAACAATGAGCAGTTCTTC
CASSSLGTDNNEQFF
>-|TRBV21-1|-|TRBJ2-2
TGTGCCAGCAGCAAGGACAGGGTTTGCACCGGGGAGCTGTTTTTT
CASSKDRVCTGELFF
>TRBD1|TRBV9|-|TRBJ1-2
TGTGCCAGCAGCTCAGCAGGGGGCAGCTATGGCTACACCTTC
CASSSAGGSYGYTF
>-|TRBV9|-|TRBJ2-3
TGTGCCAGCAGCGTTGGCGCCGGGGGCGGCTTGACAGATACGCAGTATTTT
CASSVGAGGGLTDTQYF
>-|TRBV4-1|-|TRBJ2-7
TGCGCCAGCAGCCTCGTACAGACGGCTGGATCCTACGAGCAGTACTTC
CASSLVQTAGSYEQYF
>TRBD1|TRBV18|-|TRBJ2-7
TGTGCCAGCTCACCAGGGACAGGGTCCTACGAGCAGTACTTC
CASSPGTGSYEQYF
>TRBD1|TRBV28|-|TRBJ1-2
TGTGCCAGTAGTACAGGGGGTCGAGGCTACACCTTC
CASSTGGRGYTF
>-|TRBV6-5|-|TRBJ2-1
TGTGCCAGCAGTTCAAGCCAGCCGGGAGCGAATGAGCAGTTCTTC
CASSSSQPGANEQFF
>-|TRBV5-6|-|TRBJ1-4
TGTGCCAGCAGCCTCAGGGCCACTAATGAAAAACTGTTTTTT
CASSLRATNEKLFF
>-|TRBV19|-|TRBJ1-1
TGTGCCAGTAGTTCCCAGGTGAACACTGAAGCTTTCTTT
CASSSQVNTEAFF
>TRBD1|TRBV2|-|TRBJ2-5
TGTGCCAGCACAGGACAGGACCAAGAGACCCAGTACTTC
CASTGQDQETQYF
>TRBD1|TRBV27|-|TRBJ1-5
TGTGCCAGCAGTCCAATGGGACAGAATCAGCCCCAGCATTTT
CASSPMGQNQPQHF
>TRBD1|TRBV7-9|-|TRBJ1-2
TGTGCCAGCAGCTTAGGGCAGGGGGCTGGCTACACCTTC
CASSLGQGAGYTF
>TRBD2|TRBV29-1|-|TRBJ2-7
TGCAGCTCCGGGACTAGCGGAAAACTGAAGCCCTACGAGCAGTACTTC
CSSGTSGKLKPYEQYF
>-|TRBV28|once|TRBJ2-7
TGTGCCAGCAGTTCCAAGAGGTACGAGCAGTACTTC
CASSSKRYEQYF
>-|TRBV30|-|TRBJ1-1
TGTGCCTGGAGTGTAGCACACGGAACTGAAGCTTTCTTT
CAWSVAHGTEAFF
>TRBD2|TRBV6-5|-|TRBJ2-7
TGTGCCAGCAGTTTGAACAGACTAGCGGGGAGGTACGAGCAGTACTTC
CASSLNRLAGRYEQYF
>TRBD1|TRBV9|once|TRBJ2-1
TGTGCCAGCAGCGCCCAACGACCTGTCCAGGGGGCTGGCTACAATGAGCAGTTCTTC
CASSAQRPVQGAGYNEQFF
>TRBD1|TRBV19|-|TRBJ2-1
TGTGCCAGTAGTATAAGAGGGGGCTCCCGACGATTGGCCTACAATGAGCAGTTCTTC
CASSIRGGSRRLAYNEQFF
>TRBD2|TRBV28|few|TRBJ2-7
TGTGCCACCGGGGGGGGAGGCACATCCTACGAGCAGTACTTC
CATGGGGTSYEQYF
>-|TRBV5-1|-|TRBJ2-7
TGCGCCAGCAGCTTGGTTGGAGGGGGCTACGAGCAGTACTTC
CASSLVGGGYEQYF
>TRBD2|TRBV16|-|TRBJ2-3
TGTGCCAGCAGCCAGATTCCGGGACTAGCGGGGGTTTCTACAGATACGCAGTATTTT
CASSQIPGLAGVSTDTQYF
>-|TRBV18|-|TRBJ1-1
TGTGCCAGCTCACCACCGGGTTCCAACACTGAAGCTTTCTTT
CASSPPGSNTEAFF
>-|TRBV21-1|-|TRBJ2-7
TGTGCCAGCAGAAAAGGCACTCCTTCCTACGAGCAGTACTTC
CASRKGTPSYEQYF
>-|TRBV27|-|TRBJ1-3
TGTGCCAGCAGTTTAAGTGTCTCTGGAAACACCATATATTTT
CASSLSVSGNTIYF
>-|TRBV28|once|TRBJ1-5
TGTGCCAGCGGGGATAGCAATCAGCCCCAGCATTTT
CASGDSNQPQHF
>-|TRBV4-1|-|TRBJ2-3
TGCGCCAGCAGCCACGGGGACCAAATCCTGGCAGATACGCAGTATTTT
CASSHGDQILADTQYF
>-|TRBV7-9|-|TRBJ2-5
TGTGCCAGCAGGGGGCGTGGGGAGACCCAGTACTTC
CASRGRGETQYF
>TRBD2|TRBV5-5|few|TRBJ2-7
TGTGCCAGCAGCTTGAGTTTGCGGGAGGGCCTTAGCTACGAGCAGTACTTC
CASSLSLREGLSYEQYF
>-|TRBV7-2|-|TRBJ1-6
TGTGCCAGCAGCATAGACAGGAGCTCCTATAATTCACCCCTCCACTTT
CASSIDRSSYNSPLHF
>-|TRBV28|-|TRBJ2-1
TGTGCCAGCAGTTTAGGGGTGAGCTCCTACAATGAGCAGTTCTTC
CASSLGVSSYNEQFF
>TRBD1|TRBV28|-|TRBJ2-2
TGTGCCAGCAGTGCCGGGACAGCGAACACCGGGGAGCTGTTTTTT
CASSAGTANTGELFF
>TRBD1|TRBV11-1|-|TRBJ2-7
TGTGCCAGCAGCCGGACAGGGACCTACGAGCAGTACTTC
CASSRTGTYEQYF
>-|TRBV19|-|TRBJ1-5
TGTGCCAGTAGTGGACACCGGCAGGGCCATCAGCCCCAGCATTTT
CASSGHRQGHQPQHF
>-|TRBV6-5|-|TRBJ1-1
TGTGCCAGCAGCAGAGACTCCGGGTGGCTGGCTGAAGCTTTCTTT
CASSRDSGWLAEAFF
>-|TRBV28|-|TRBJ2-7
TGTGCCAGCAGGAATGGGCACTGGACTAACCGGGGCTACGAGCAGTACTTC
CASRNGHWTNRGYEQYF
>TRBD1|TRBV5-6|-|TRBJ1-2
TGTGCCAGCAGCTCGGACAGGGGTGAGGGCTACACCTTC
CASSSDRGEGYTF
>TRBD2|TRBV28|-|TRBJ2-7
TGTGCCAGCAGTCTAGGACTAGCGGAGCAGTACTTC
CASSLGLAEQYF
>TRBD1|TRBV7-2|-|TRBJ2-7
TGTGCCAGCAGCGAGAGGGGGCCCTCCTACGAGCAGTACTTC
CASSERGPSYEQYF
>TRBD1|TRBV5-6|once|TRBJ2-1
TGTGCCAGCAGCTTGGTGGGACAGGGGGAGGAAAATGAGCAGTTCTTC
CASSLVGQGEENEQFF
>-|TRBV2|few|TRBJ1-2
TGTGCCAGCAGGACCCCTCGAGGGGAGGGCGGCTACACCTTC
CASRTPRGEGGYTF
>-|TRBV7-3|-|TRBJ2-6
TGTGCCAGCAGCTTTTTCCCGGCAGGCGGGCTCTCTGGGGCCAACGTCCTGACTTTC
CASSFFPAGGLSGANVLTF
>-|TRBV7-9|-|TRBJ1-4
TGTGCCAGCAGCTTAGCCGAGGGTGGGAAACTGTTTTTT
CASSLAEGGKLFF